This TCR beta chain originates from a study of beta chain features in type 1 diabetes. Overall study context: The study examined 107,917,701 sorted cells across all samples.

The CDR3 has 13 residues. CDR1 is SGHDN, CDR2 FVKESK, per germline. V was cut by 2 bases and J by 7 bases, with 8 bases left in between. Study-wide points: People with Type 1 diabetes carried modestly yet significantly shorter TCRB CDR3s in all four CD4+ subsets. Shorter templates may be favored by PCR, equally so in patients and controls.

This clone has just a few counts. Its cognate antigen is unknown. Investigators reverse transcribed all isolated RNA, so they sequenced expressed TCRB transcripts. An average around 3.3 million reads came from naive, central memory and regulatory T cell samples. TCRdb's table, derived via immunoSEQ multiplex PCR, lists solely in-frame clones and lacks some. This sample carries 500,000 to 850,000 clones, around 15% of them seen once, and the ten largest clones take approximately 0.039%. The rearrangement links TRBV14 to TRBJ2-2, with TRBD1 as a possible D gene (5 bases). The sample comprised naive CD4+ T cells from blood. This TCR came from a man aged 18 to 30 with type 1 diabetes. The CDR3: CASSQQGIGELFF. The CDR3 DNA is TGTGCCAGCAGCCAACAGGGTATCGGGGAGCTGTTTTTT.